This T cell receptor (beta chain) originates from a study of T-cell memory formation after mild COVID-19. Study overall: Clusters of TCRs were largely donor specific.

TCRdb re-analysed the 5' RACE reads in MiXCR, keeping a single row per CDR3 protein. The data show under 300,000 distinct CDR3 sequences, roughly 17% seen once. Germline assignment: CDR1 SGHDT and CDR2 YYEEEE. This CDR3 spans 14 amino acids. Trimming cost V 5 bases and J 6 bases; bases outside gene matches: 9. This chain uses TRBV5-6 with TRBJ2-7, with TRBD1 matching 9 bases. The clonotype originates from a man aged 18 to 30 who had mild COVID-19 (a few samples of this study predate the infection). Cell type and time point are not known. Sample: PBMCs or a T cell subset sorted from them (not recorded which). The CDR3 loop reads CASSSRTGAGEQYV. The CDR3 DNA reads TGTGCCAGCAGTTCCCGGACAGGGGCAGGCGAGCAGTACGTC.